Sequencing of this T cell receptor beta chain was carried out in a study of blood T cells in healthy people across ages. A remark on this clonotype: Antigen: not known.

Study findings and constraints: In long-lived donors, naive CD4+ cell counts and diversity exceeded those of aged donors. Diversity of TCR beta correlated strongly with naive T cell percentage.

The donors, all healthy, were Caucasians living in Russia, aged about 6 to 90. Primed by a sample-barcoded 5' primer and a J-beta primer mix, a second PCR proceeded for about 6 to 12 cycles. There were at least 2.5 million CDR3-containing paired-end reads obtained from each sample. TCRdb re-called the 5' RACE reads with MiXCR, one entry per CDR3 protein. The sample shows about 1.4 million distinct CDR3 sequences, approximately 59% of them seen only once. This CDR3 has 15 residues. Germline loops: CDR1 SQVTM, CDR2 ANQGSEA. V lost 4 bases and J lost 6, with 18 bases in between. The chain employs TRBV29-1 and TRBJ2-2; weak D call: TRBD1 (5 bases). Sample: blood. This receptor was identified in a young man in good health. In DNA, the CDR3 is TGCAGCGTTGGGGGCGGAACAAGGAGCGCCGGGGAGCTGTTTTTT. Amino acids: CSVGGGTRSAGELFF.